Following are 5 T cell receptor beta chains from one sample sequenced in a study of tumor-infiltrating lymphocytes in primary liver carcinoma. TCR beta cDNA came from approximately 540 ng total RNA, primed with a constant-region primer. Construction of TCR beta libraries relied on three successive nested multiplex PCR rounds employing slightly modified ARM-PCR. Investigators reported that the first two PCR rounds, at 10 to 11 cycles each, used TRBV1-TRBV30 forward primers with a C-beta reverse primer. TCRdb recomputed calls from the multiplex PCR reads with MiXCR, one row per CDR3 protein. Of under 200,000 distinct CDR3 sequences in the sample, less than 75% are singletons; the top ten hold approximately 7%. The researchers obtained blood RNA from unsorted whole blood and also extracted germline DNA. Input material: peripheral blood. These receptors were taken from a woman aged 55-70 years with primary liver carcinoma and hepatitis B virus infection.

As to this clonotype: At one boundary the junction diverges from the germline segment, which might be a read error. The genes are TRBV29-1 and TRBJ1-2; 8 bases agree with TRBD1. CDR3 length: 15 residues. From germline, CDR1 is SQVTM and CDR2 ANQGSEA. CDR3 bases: TGCAGCCTTGAAGGAGTAGGACAGGGAGTCTATGGCTACACCTTC. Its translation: CSLEGVGQGVYGYTF.

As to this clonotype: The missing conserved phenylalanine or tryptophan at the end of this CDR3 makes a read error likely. The DNA of the CDR3 is TGCAGCGTTGAGGCAGGGGGCGCGGGGACCCAGTACCTC. Residues: CSVEAGGAGTQYL. This chain links TRBV29-1 with TRBJ2-5, with 8 bases fitting TRBD1. Unmatched junction bases numbered 7, after V lost 3 bases and J lost 7 bases. This CDR3 spans 13 amino acids. Germline V gene lookup returns CDR1 SQVTM and CDR2 ANQGSEA.

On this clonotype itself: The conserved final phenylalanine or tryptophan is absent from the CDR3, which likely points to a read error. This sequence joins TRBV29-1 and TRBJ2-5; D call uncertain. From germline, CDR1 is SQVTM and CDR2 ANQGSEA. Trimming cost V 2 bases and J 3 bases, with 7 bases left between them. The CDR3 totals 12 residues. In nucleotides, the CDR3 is TGCAGCGTTGAACTACCCAAAGAGACCCAGTACGTC. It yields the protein CSVELPKETQYV.

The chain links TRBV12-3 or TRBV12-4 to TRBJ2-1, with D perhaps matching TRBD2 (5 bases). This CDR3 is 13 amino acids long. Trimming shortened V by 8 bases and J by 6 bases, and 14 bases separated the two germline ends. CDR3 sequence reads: CASQFGGGNEQFF. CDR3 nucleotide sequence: TGTGCCAGCCAATTTGGCGGAGGCAATGAGCAGTTCTTC.

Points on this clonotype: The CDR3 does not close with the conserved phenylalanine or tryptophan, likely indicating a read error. The CDR3 nucleotides are TGTACCAGCAGTTATATCGCCTCGGGACAGGGCCACACTGAAGCTTTCATT. This translates into CTSSYIASGQGHTEAFI. The chain employs TRBV6-5 and TRBJ1-1; TRBD1 matches 9 bases. The CDR3 length is 17 residues. The germline gives CDR1 MNHEY, CDR2 SVGAGI.